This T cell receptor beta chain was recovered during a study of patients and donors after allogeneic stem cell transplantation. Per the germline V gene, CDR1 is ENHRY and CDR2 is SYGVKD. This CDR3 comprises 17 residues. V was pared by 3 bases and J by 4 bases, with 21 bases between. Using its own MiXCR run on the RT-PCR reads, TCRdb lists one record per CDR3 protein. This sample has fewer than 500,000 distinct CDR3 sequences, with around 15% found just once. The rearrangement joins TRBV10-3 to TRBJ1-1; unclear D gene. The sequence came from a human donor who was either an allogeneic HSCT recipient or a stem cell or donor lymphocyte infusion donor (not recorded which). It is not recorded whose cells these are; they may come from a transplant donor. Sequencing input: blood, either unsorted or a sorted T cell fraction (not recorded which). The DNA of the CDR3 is TGTGCCATCAGTGATTATTCGCACAGTTGGAGGTTCACTGAAGCTTTCTTT. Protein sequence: CAISDYSHSWRFTEAFF.